Here is one T cell receptor beta chain with its context. Its antigen is as yet unknown. The ends were cut back, 5 bases at V and 2 bases at J, with 13 bases in the middle. The CDR3 covers 14 residues. The germline gives CDR1 SGHTA, CDR2 FQGNSA. Sequencing used immunoSEQ multiplex PCR; TCRdb keeps in-frame clones, though not all of them. The table lists more than 35,000 clones, around 80% of them singletons. The data derive from a study of OX40 agonist ivuxolimab in advanced cancers. Study-wide results and caveats: Within 6 weeks, CD4+ and CD8+ blood T cells expanded clonally at 0.1 to 3.0 mg/kg. The mean number of expanded clones was higher in CD8+ T cells than in CD4+.

This sequence was found in an adult with an advanced solid tumor such as melanoma, head and neck, liver or kidney cancer. The chain couples TRBV7-2 to TRBJ2-7; weak D call: TRBD2 (6 bases). Here the sequenced sample was CD4+ or CD8+ T cells sorted from blood, taken in a trial of the OX40 agonist ivuxolimab. In DNA form, the CDR3 reads TGTGCCAGCAGCCCCGGGAGAGCCCCCTACGAGCAGTACTTC. Encoded protein: CASSPGRAPYEQYF.